Listed below are T cell receptor beta chains from one sample, sequenced in a study of T cell responses to AZD1222 COVID-19 vaccine. Assay: immunoSEQ multiplex PCR; the TCRdb copy retains only in-frame clones and omits some. The table records 85,000 to 90,000 clones, about 88% of them present only once. This material consisted of peripheral blood, taken on day 0 of AZD1222 vaccination. These receptors were taken from an adult in good health. Each CDR3 is given with its conserved first and last residue. D genes are given only for firm matches. Clone sizes are given selectively: once, few, many, or a class where the clone is expanded.

size	D	J	V	length	DNA	CDR3
NA	NA	TRBJ2-5	TRBV7-8	17	TGTGCCAGCAGCATTAGTAGAACCCCGACTGCGAAAGAGACCCAGTACTTC	CASSISRTPTAKETQYF
NA	TRBD2	TRBJ2-1	TRBV18	14	TGTGCCAGCTCACCGGGACTAGCAATTGATGAGCAGTTCTTC	CASSPGLAIDEQFF
NA	NA	TRBJ1-1	TRBV5-1	14	TGCGCCAGCAGCCTCAACGGATGGAACACTGAAGCTTTCTTT	CASSLNGWNTEAFF
NA	NA	TRBJ2-2	TRBV29-1	15	TGCAGCGTTGTACAGGGAGAAACGAGCACCGGGGAGCTGTTTTTT	CSVVQGETSTGELFF
NA	NA	TRBJ1-6	TRBV19	14	TGTGCCAGTAGTACAGGGGAACGAAATTCACCCCTCCACTTT	CASSTGERNSPLHF
NA	NA	TRBJ2-7	TRBV11-1	14	TGTGCCAGCAGCTTAGCTCCCCAGCCCTACGAGCAGTACTTC	CASSLAPQPYEQYF
NA	TRBD1	TRBJ1-2	TRBV27	14	TGTGCCAGCAGGCCCACCACAGGGGACTATGGCTACACCTTC	CASRPTTGDYGYTF
NA	NA	TRBJ1-2	TRBV19	13	TGTGCCAGTAGTACACAGGGTGTGTATGGCTACACCTTC	CASSTQGVYGYTF
once	TRBD1	TRBJ2-7	TRBV6-5	15	TGTGCCAGCAGTTACGATTGGGGACAGACCTACGAGCAGTACTTC	CASSYDWGQTYEQYF
NA	NA	TRBJ2-7	TRBV6-5	15	TGTGCCAGCAGCCACGAGCCTCACGGAGCCTACGAGCAGTACTTC	CASSHEPHGAYEQYF
NA	NA	TRBJ1-1	TRBV7-8	13	TGTGCCAGCAGTCGGAGGGTGGTCACTGAAGCTTTCTTT	CASSRRVVTEAFF
NA	NA	TRBJ1-1	TRBV3-1/TRBV3-2	13	TGTGCCAGCAGCTCCACGGACCTATTTGAAGCTTTCTTT	CASSSTDLFEAFF
NA	NA	TRBJ1-1	TRBV5-1	14	TGCGCCAGCACCGCGTTACTACAGAACACTGAAGCTTTCTTT	CASTALLQNTEAFF
NA	NA	TRBJ2-7	TRBV29-1	17	TGCAGCGTTGAGGCTCCTGGCAAAACCGGGGCCCTGGGGGAGCAGTACTTC	CSVEAPGKTGALGEQYF
once	NA	TRBJ1-2	TRBV28	14	TGTGCCAGCAGTTTAAGTTCCGAACGAAGTGGCTACACCTTC	CASSLSSERSGYTF
NA	TRBD1	TRBJ2-6	TRBV28	17	TGTGCCAGCAGGAGGGGGCAGAGGGCGACGGGGGCCAACGTCCTGACTTTC	CASRRGQRATGANVLTF
NA	NA	TRBJ1-1	TRBV7-3	13	TGTGCCAGCAGCTTAGAGGGGAGGACTGAAGCTTTCTTT	CASSLEGRTEAFF
NA	NA	TRBJ1-2	TRBV9	14	TGTGCCAGCAGCGTGCTTGAGACCCTCGGCGGCTACACCTTC	CASSVLETLGGYTF
NA	NA	TRBJ1-2	TRBV9	17	TGTGCCAGCAGCGTAGGTGAAGGGTGGGGGAGGAACTATGGCTACACCTTC	CASSVGEGWGRNYGYTF
NA	NA	TRBJ2-2	TRBV6-5	14	TGTGCCAGCAGTTACTCGGGGGAGGCCGGGGAGCTGTTTTTT	CASSYSGEAGELFF
NA	NA	TRBJ2-7	TRBV7-9	15	TGTGCCAGCAGCTTATCCACAGCGGATCTCTACGAGCAGTACTTC	CASSLSTADLYEQYF
NA	NA	TRBJ1-6	TRBV10-3	15	TGTGCCATCAGTGGGGTAGGACAGCAAAATTCACCCCTCCACTTT	CAISGVGQQNSPLHF
NA	TRBD2	TRBJ2-7	TRBV28	17	TGTGCCAGCAGTTTAGCAGCGGGAGGACAGAGCTCCTACGAGCAGTACTTC	CASSLAAGGQSSYEQYF
NA	TRBD1	TRBJ2-5	TRBV27	13	TGTGCCAGCAGAGTAGACAGGGGTGAGACCCAGTACTTC	CASRVDRGETQYF
NA	NA	TRBJ2-2	TRBV6-5	15	TGTGCCAGCAGTTTTGGACAAGGGAACACCGGGGAGCTGTTTTTT	CASSFGQGNTGELFF
NA	NA	TRBJ2-1	TRBV7-6	12	TGTGCCAGCAGCTTTGGGGGATATGAGCAGTTCTTC	CASSFGGYEQFF
NA	NA	TRBJ1-5	TRBV4-1	16	TGCGCCAGCAGCCAAGATCCGGGACACCTCAATCAGCCCCAGCATTTT	CASSQDPGHLNQPQHF
NA	NA	TRBJ1-4	TRBV6-5	16	TGTGCCAGCAGTTACTCTCTATGGCGAACTAATGAAAAACTGTTTTTT	CASSYSLWRTNEKLFF
few	TRBD1	TRBJ1-2	TRBV6-1	17	TGTGCCAGCAGTGAACCTAACAGGGGAAAAGCTAACTATGGCTACACCTTC	CASSEPNRGKANYGYTF
NA	NA	TRBJ2-7	TRBV29-1	12	TGCAGCGTATCGGACGGGTCCTACGAGCAGTACTTC	CSVSDGSYEQYF
NA	TRBD2	TRBJ2-1	TRBV30	13	TGTGCCTGGAGGACTAGCGGCCTCAATGAGCAGTTCTTC	CAWRTSGLNEQFF
NA	TRBD1	TRBJ1-2	TRBV27	17	TGTGCCAGCAGTCCAAGATGGACAGGGGTTTCTCACTATGGCTACACCTTC	CASSPRWTGVSHYGYTF
NA	NA	TRBJ1-2	TRBV19	14	TGTGCCAGTAGTACACAATTCCGACTCTATGGCTACACCTTC	CASSTQFRLYGYTF
NA	NA	TRBJ1-3	TRBV7-2	14	TGTGCCAGCAGCTGGTTTGGGCCAGGAAACACCATATATTTT	CASSWFGPGNTIYF